Shown below are 18 T cell receptor beta chains from a single sample sequenced in a study of shared clonotypes between healthy human individuals (dated by TCRdb to the early 2020s). Library creation used the immunoSEQ multiplex PCR assay. In TCRdb, the immuneACCESS table is reduced to in-frame sequences with V and J assigned. These tables do not hold every clone; where another copy was compared, an unresolved V gene accounts for under half, and the others remain unexplained. Here the sample has about 1 million clones; under 80% occur a single time. The ten largest clones add up to roughly 1.4% of the sample. Sequencing was performed on memory CD4+ T cells sorted from blood. The sample's cell subset or site label, decoded: CD45RA-negative fraction. The receptors were gathered from a man aged 18-30 years in good health.

This rearrangement joins TRBV6-6 to TRBJ2-1; D is undetermined. The V gene's germline CDR1 is MNHNY and CDR2 SVGAGI (reference sequence). Trimming took off 0 bases at V and 10 bases at J, with 7 bases between the two ends. The CDR3 is 12 residues long. Written as DNA, the CDR3 is TGTGCCAGCAGTTACTCGATGGGGGAGCAGTTCTTC. Its protein product is CASSYSMGEQFF.

The rearrangement joins TRBV13 to TRBJ2-1; tentatively, D is TRBD2 (6 bases). The V end lost 7 bases, the J end lost 6 bases, and 13 bases lay between the germline ends. The CDR3 runs 13 residues. The germline V gene encodes CDR1 PRHDT and CDR2 FYEKMQ (reference sequence). DNA of the CDR3: TGTGCCAGCACCCGTTGGGAGGTCAATGAGCAGTTCTTC. Translation gives CASTRWEVNEQFF.

The genes are TRBV4-1 and TRBJ1-3; 9 nucleotides agree with TRBD1. The germline CDR1 and CDR2 sequences are MGHRA and YSYEKL. Unmatched junction bases numbered 6, after V lost 4 bases and J lost 2 bases. This CDR3 has 16 amino acids. The CDR3 DNA follows: TGCGCCAGCAGCCCGATACAGGGGGCTGCTGGAAACACCATATATTTT. Translated: CASSPIQGAAGNTIYF.

About this clone: The sample has other DNA sequences that encode this CDR3 too. The rearrangement uses TRBV4-1 and TRBJ1-3; D unresolved. The CDR3 covers 14 residues. Deletions cut 4 bases from V and 7 bases from J, with 14 bases between. Germline loops: CDR1 MGHRA, CDR2 YSYEKL. This CDR3 is CASSRGGLGNTIYF. The CDR3 DNA follows: TGCGCCAGCAGCCGCGGAGGTTTAGGGAACACCATATATTTT.

The chain is built from TRBV6-6 and TRBJ1-1; 10 bases agree with TRBD1. The trim removed 0 bases at V and 6 bases at J, leaving 1 base unmatched. Germline loops: CDR1 MNHNY, CDR2 SVGAGI (reference sequence). This CDR3 is built from 14 residues. The CDR3 DNA is TGTGCCAGCAGTTACTCGGGGACAGGGGCTGAAGCTTTCTTT. Its protein is CASSYSGTGAEAFF.

V is TRBV2 and J is TRBJ1-2; D is perhaps TRBD1 (6 bases). CDR3 length equals 14 residues. With 1 base removed from V and 0 bases from J, the gap between germline ends came to 6 bases. Germline loops: CDR1 SNHLY, CDR2 FYNNEI. CDR3 DNA: TGTGCCAGCAGTGAAGACAGGGCTAACTATGGCTACACCTTC. Its protein product is CASSEDRANYGYTF.

CDR3 amino acids: CASSLIVPGQGATEAFF. Written as DNA, the CDR3 is TGTGCCAGCAGCCTAATAGTTCCGGGACAGGGGGCCACTGAAGCTTTCTTT. The genes are TRBV4-2 and TRBJ1-1; 12 nucleotides align to TRBD1. The V segment lost 4 bases and the J segment 4 bases; nucleotides outside the gene matches: 10. Germline V gene data show CDR1 as LGHNA and CDR2 as YNFKEQ. CDR3 length equals 17 residues.

CDR3: CASTMGTGPYGYTF. In nucleotides, the CDR3 is TGTGCCAGCACTATGGGGACAGGTCCCTATGGCTACACCTTC. This rearrangement joins TRBV28 to TRBJ1-2; 8 bases agree with TRBD1. The J segment lost 4 bases and the V segment lost 7 bases, leaving 8 bases of the junction unmatched. Germline values: CDR1 MDHEN, CDR2 SYDVKM. This CDR3 has 14 amino acids.

This rearrangement joins TRBV18 to TRBJ2-5, with 10 bases aligning to TRBD2. Germline V lookup: CDR1 KGHSH, CDR2 LQKENI. The ends lost 1 base at V and 3 bases at J; junction bases unmatched: 2. The length of the CDR3 is 15 residues. Here the CDR3 DNA reads TGTGCCAGCTCACCACGTACTAGCGGGAAAGAGACCCAGTACTTC. Translating it yields CASSPRTSGKETQYF.

The chain combines TRBV7-8 with TRBJ2-1, with 9 bases lining up with TRBD2. The CDR3 has 16 amino acids. Looked up from germline, CDR1 is SGHVS and CDR2 is FQNEAQ. With 4 bases clipped from V and 2 bases from J, the junction kept 6 bases outside the gene matches. The DNA of the CDR3 is TGTGCCAGCAGCTGGAGTAGCGGGAGCGCCTACAATGAGCAGTTCTTC. Amino acids: CASSWSSGSAYNEQFF. Looking up the rest from reference TRBV7-8 and TRBJ2-1 gives the full variable domain: GAGVSQSPRYKVAKRGQDVALRCDPISGHVSLFWYQQALGQGPEFLTYFQNEAQLDKSGLPSDRFFAERPEGSVSTLKIQRTQQEDSAVYLCASSWSSGSAYNEQFFGPGTRLTVL.

The gene calls are TRBV7-2 and TRBJ2-1, with TRBD2 matching over 11 bases. Looked up from germline, CDR1 is SGHTA and CDR2 is FQGNSA. CDR3 size: 18 residues. J lost 7 bases, V lost 5 bases, and 16 bases had no gene match. The DNA of the CDR3 is TGTGCCAGCAGCATACCATCGGGTAGCGGGAGGGCCGGAAATGAGCAGTTCTTC. Residues: CASSIPSGSGRAGNEQFF.

The chain couples TRBV28 to TRBJ1-4; 8 positions agree with TRBD1. Trimming cost V 3 bases and J 5 bases; bases outside gene matches: 5. The CDR3 has 15 residues. The germline gives CDR1 MDHEN, CDR2 SYDVKM. This chain's CDR3 is CASSFTGTGNEKLFF. CDR3 in DNA: TGTGCCAGCAGTTTCACCGGGACAGGAAATGAAAAACTGTTTTTT.

J is TRBJ1-2 and V is TRBV5-6; 8 bases align to TRBD1. Losses at the gene ends were 0 bases for V and 4 bases for J; bases not matched to a gene: 5. The CDR3 runs to 15 residues. CDR1 and CDR2 (germline): SGHDT, YYEEEE. CDR3 residues: CASSLGGDRSYGYTF. The CDR3 DNA is TGTGCCAGCAGCTTGGGAGGGGACAGGTCCTATGGCTACACCTTC.

V gene TRBV5-1 combines with J gene TRBJ1-2; D gene ambiguous. The V gene's germline CDR1 is SGHRS and CDR2 YFSETQ. The V end lost 5 bases, the J end lost 0 bases, and 14 bases lay between the germline ends. CDR3 length: 15 residues. This chain's CDR3 is CASRRGHWANYGYTF. The CDR3 coding sequence is TGCGCCAGCAGACGCGGTCACTGGGCTAACTATGGCTACACCTTC.

This sequence joins TRBV18 and TRBJ1-4; perhaps TRBD1 as D (5 bases). V was pared by 6 bases and J by 4 bases, with 21 bases between. This CDR3 contains 17 residues. Germline assignment: CDR1 KGHSH and CDR2 LQKENI. Here the CDR3 reads CASSSNWDATYNEKLFF. The CDR3 DNA sequence: TGTGCCAGCTCGTCTAATTGGGACGCAACTTATAATGAAAAACTGTTTTTT.

CDR3 residues: CASILTGAFNEQYF. Written as DNA, the CDR3 is TGTGCCAGCATTCTTACGGGGGCCTTCAACGAGCAGTACTTC. The J gene is TRBJ2-7, the V gene TRBV6-1; D is tentatively TRBD1 or TRBD2 (6 bases each). The CDR3 sequence is 14 residues long. Looked up from germline, CDR1 is MNHNS and CDR2 is SASEGT. Trimming left V 7 bases short and J 5 bases short, with 18 bases between.

The rearrangement links TRBV6-1 to TRBJ1-2; no clear D gene. V was shortened by 5 bases and J by 1 base, with 5 bases between the two germline ends. Germline V lookup: CDR1 MNHNS, CDR2 SASEGT. This CDR3 has 12 residues. As DNA, the CDR3 is TGTGCCAGCAGTTTATATAACTATGGCTACACCTTC. Protein product: CASSLYNYGYTF.

V is TRBV6-1 and J is TRBJ2-1; D not certain. V was pared by 2 bases and J by 1 base, with 9 bases between. Germline V gives CDR1 MNHNS, CDR2 SASEGT. The CDR3 is made up of 15 amino acids. As DNA, the CDR3 is TGTGCCAGCAGTGAAATGCAGATATCCTACAATGAGCAGTTCTTC. Encoded protein: CASSEMQISYNEQFF.